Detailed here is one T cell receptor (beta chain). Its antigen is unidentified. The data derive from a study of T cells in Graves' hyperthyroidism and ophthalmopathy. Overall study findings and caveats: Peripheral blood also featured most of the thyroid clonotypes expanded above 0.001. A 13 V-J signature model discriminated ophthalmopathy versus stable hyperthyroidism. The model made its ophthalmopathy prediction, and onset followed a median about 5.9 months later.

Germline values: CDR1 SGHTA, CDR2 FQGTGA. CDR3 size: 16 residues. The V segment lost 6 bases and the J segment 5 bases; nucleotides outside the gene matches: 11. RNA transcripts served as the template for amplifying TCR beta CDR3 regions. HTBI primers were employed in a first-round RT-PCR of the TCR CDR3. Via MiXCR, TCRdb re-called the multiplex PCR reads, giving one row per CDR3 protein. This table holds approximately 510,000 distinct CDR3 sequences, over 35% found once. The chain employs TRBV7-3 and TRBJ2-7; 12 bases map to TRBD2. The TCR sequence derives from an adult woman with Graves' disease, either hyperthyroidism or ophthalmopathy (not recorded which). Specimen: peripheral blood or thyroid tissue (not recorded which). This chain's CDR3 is CASSARGLAGPDEQYF. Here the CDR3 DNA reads TGTGCCAGCAGTGCCAGGGGACTAGCGGGCCCAGACGAGCAGTACTTC. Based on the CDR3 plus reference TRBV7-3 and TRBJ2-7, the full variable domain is GAGVSQTPSNKVTEKGKYVELRCDPISGHTALYWYRQSLGQGPEFLIYFQGTGAADDSGLPNDRFFAVRPEGSVSTLKIQRTERGDSAVYLCASSARGLAGPDEQYFGPGTRLTVT.